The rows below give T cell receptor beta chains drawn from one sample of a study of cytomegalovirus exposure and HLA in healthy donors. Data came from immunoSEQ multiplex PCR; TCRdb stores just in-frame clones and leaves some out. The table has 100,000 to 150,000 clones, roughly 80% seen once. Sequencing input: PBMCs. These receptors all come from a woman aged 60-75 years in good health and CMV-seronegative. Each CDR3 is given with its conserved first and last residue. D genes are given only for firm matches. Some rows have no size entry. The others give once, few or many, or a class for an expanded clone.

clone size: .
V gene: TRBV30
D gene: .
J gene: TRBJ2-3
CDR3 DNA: TGTGCCTGGACTGGCGGAGATACGCAGTATTTT
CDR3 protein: CAWTGGDTQYF

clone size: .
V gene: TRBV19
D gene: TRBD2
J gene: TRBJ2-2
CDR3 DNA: TGTGCCAGTAGTAGGGAGGGTAGGAACACCGGGGAGCTGTTTTTT
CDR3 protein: CASSREGRNTGELFF

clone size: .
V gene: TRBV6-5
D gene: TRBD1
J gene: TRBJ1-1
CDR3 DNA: TGTGCCAGCAGTTTAGGGGGCGACTTGAACACTGAAGCTTTCTTT
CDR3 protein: CASSLGGDLNTEAFF

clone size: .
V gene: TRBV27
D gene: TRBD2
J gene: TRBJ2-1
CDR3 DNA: TGTGCCAGCGCCCCTGTGAGGACTAGCAACGTCAATGAGCAGTTCTTC
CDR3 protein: CASAPVRTSNVNEQFF

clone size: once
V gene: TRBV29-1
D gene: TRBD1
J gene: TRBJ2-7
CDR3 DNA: TGCAGCGGGGGACAGGGCTCCTACGAGCAGTACTTC
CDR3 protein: CSGGQGSYEQYF

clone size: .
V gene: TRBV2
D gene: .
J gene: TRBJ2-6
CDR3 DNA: TGTGCCAGCAGGGCCGGGGTCCACGGGGCCAACGTCCTGACTTTC
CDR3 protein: CASRAGVHGANVLTF

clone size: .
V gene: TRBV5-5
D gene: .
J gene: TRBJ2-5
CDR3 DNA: TGTGCCAGCAGCATCGGGGTCGACCAGTACTTC
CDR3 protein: CASSIGVDQYF

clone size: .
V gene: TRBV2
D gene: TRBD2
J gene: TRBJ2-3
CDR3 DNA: TGTGCCAGCAGCTGGGGGGGACTAGCGGGAGGGCTCGGCACAGATACGCAGTATTTT
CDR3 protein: CASSWGGLAGGLGTDTQYF

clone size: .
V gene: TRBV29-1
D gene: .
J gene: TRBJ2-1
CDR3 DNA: TGCAGCGTTGAAGGTTCCACAGGATCCTACAATGAGCAGTTCTTC
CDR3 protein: CSVEGSTGSYNEQFF

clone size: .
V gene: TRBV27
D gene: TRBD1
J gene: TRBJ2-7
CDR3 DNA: TGTGCCAGCAGTCAAGGGACAGCCTACGATTGGCAGTACTTC
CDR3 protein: CASSQGTAYDWQYF

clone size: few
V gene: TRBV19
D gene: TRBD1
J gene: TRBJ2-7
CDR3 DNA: TGTGCCAGTATGGGGTCAGGGGGCTACGAGCAGTACTTC
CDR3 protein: CASMGSGGYEQYF

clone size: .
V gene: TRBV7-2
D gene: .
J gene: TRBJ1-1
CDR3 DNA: TGTGCCAGCAGCTTAGTCTCCGCTGAAGCTTTCTTT
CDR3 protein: CASSLVSAEAFF

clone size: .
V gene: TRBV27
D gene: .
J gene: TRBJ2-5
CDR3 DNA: TGTGCCAGCAGTTTCCTCCGGGTCCCGGGAGAGACCCAGTACTTC
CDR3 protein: CASSFLRVPGETQYF

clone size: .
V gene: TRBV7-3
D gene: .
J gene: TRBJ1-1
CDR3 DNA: TGTGCCAGCAGCTTAATGGGGGGAACAGTGAACACTGAAGCTTTCTTT
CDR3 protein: CASSLMGGTVNTEAFF

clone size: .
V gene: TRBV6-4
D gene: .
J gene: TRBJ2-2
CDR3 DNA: TGTGCCAGCAGTCCCACGGGACTTCTAAACTACAACACCGGGGAGCTGTTTTTT
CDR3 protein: CASSPTGLLNYNTGELFF

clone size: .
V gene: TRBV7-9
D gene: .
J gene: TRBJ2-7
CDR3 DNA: TGTGCCAGCAGCTTAGGGGACACCTGGAAGTACTTC
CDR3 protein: CASSLGDTWKYF

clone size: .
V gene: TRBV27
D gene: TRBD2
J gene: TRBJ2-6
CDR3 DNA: TGTGCCAGCAGTTTTCGGGGGGGCCGCTCTGGGGCCAACGTCCTGACTTTC
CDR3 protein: CASSFRGGRSGANVLTF

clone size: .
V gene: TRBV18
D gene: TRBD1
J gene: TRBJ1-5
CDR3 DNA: TGTGCCAGCTCAGGGACAGGGAGCGGGCAGCCCCAGCATTTT
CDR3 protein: CASSGTGSGQPQHF

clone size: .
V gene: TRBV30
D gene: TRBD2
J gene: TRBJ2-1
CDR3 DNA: TGTGCCTGGAGTGTAGGGCGGGAGCCCTACAATGAGCAGTTCTTC
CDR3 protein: CAWSVGREPYNEQFF

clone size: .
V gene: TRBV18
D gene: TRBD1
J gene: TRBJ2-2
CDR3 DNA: TGTGCCAGCTCACCAAAACAGGGGAGAAACACCGGGGAGCTGTTTTTT
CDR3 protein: CASSPKQGRNTGELFF

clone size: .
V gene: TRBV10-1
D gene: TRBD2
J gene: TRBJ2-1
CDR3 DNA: TGCGCCAGCAGTGAACTAAGCGGGGGGCGGCATGAGCAGTTCTTC
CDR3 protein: CASSELSGGRHEQFF

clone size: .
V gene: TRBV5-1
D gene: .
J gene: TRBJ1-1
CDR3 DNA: TGCGCCAGCAGCTGGGAGGGACAAGCTTTCTTT
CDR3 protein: CASSWEGQAFF

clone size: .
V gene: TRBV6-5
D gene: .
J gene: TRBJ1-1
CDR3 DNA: TGTGCCAGCAGGCCTGGGTGGGGGGGGAACACTGAAGCTTTCTTT
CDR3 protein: CASRPGWGGNTEAFF

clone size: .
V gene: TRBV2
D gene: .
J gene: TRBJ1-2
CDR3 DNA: TGTGCCAGCAGTGAAGAGGTTGTCAGAGGGAGTGGCTACACCTTC
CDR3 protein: CASSEEVVRGSGYTF

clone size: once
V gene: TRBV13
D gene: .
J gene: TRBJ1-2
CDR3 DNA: TGTGCCAGCAGCTTAGGGCAGGGAAATGGCTACACCTTC
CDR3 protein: CASSLGQGNGYTF

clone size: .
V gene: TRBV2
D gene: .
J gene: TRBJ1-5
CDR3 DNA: TGTGCCAGCAGTGAGGCCAGGGGTAGCAATCAGCCCCAGCATTTT
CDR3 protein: CASSEARGSNQPQHF

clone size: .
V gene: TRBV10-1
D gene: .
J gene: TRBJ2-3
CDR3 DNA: TGCGCCAGCAGTGACCCAGGGTCAGATACGCAGTATTTT
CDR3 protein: CASSDPGSDTQYF

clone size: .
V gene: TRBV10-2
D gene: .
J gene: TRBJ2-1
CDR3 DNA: TGCGCCAGCAGTGAGCCCAGAGGGAGCGGGCCATCTCTCACCATCTACAATGAGCAGTTCTTC
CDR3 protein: CASSEPRGSGPSLTIYNEQFF

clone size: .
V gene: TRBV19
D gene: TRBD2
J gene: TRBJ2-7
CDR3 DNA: TGTGCCAGTAGTAGCACAAGGACTAGCGGACCAGGAAGATATTACGAGCAGTACTTC
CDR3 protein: CASSSTRTSGPGRYYEQYF

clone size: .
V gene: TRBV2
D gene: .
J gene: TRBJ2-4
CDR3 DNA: TGTGCCAGCAGTGTAACCGGGACAACCTCTAATCAGTACTTC
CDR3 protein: CASSVTGTTSNQYF

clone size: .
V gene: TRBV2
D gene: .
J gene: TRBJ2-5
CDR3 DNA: TGTGCCAGCAGCAACAGAGAGACCCAGTACTTC
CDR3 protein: CASSNRETQYF

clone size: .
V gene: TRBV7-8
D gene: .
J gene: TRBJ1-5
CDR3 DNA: TGTGCCAGCAGCTTAGTGGGCGGGGAGGGTCAGCCCCAGCATTTT
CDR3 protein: CASSLVGGEGQPQHF

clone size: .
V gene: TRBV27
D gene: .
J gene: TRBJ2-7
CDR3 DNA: TGTGCCAGCAGCCTTGAGGGACTGGACGCCGAGCAGTACTTC
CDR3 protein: CASSLEGLDAEQYF

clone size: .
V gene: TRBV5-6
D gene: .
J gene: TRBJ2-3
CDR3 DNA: TGTGCCAGCGGATTAGATGGAGGAACAGATACGCAGTATTTT
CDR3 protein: CASGLDGGTDTQYF

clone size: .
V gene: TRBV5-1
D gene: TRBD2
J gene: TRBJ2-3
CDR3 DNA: TGCGCCAGCAGCCTGGGACTAGCGGGAGGGCCGGATACGCAGTATTTT
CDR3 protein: CASSLGLAGGPDTQYF

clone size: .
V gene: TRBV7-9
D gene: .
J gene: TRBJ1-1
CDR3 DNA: TGTGCCAGCAGCTTCCGGGACACTGAAGCTTTCTTT
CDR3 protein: CASSFRDTEAFF

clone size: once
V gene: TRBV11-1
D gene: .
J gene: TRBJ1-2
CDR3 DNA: TGTGCCAGCAGCTCTACGGCCGGGGGGCCTGGCTACACCTTC
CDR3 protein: CASSSTAGGPGYTF

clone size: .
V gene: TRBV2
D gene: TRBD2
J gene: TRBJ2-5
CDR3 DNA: TGTGCCAGCTTGGCCCAGCGGGAGGGCGGAGAGACCCAGTACTTC
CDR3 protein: CASLAQREGGETQYF

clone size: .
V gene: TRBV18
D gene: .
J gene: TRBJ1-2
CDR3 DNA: TGTGCCAGCTCACCATCGTCCCAGGACTATGGCTACACCTTC
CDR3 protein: CASSPSSQDYGYTF

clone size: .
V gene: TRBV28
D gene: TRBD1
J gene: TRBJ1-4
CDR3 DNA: TGTGCCAGCACCACGGGACAGGGGTATGAAAAACTGTTTTTT
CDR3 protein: CASTTGQGYEKLFF

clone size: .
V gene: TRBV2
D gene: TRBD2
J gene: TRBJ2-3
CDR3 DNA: TGTGCCAGCAGTGAATGGTCTAGCGGAGTTACAGATACGCAGTATTTT
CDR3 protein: CASSEWSSGVTDTQYF

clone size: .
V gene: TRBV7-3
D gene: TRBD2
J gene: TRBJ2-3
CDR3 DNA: TGTGCCAGCAGCTTAACCGTGACTAGCGGGAGTCGAGATACGCAGTATTTT
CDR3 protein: CASSLTVTSGSRDTQYF

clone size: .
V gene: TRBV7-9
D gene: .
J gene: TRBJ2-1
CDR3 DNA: TGTGCCAGCACCGGGGGTCGGGTCGGGTACAATGAGCAGTTCTTC
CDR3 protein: CASTGGRVGYNEQFF

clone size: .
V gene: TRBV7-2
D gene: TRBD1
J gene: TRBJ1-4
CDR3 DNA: TGTGCCAGCAGCTCCAGGTCGGGACAGACAACTAATGAAAAACTGTTTTTT
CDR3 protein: CASSSRSGQTTNEKLFF

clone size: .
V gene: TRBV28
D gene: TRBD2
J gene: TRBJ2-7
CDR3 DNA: TGTGCCAGCAGCCCGCACCGGACCGGGACTAGGATGTACGAGCAGTACTTC
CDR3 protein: CASSPHRTGTRMYEQYF

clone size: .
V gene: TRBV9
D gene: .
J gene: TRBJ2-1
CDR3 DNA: TGTGCCAGCAGCGTAAGTACTGGCTACAATGAGCAGTTCTTC
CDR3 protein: CASSVSTGYNEQFF

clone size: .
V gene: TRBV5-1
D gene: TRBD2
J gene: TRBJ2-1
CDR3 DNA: TGCGCCAGCTGGGGCGGGAGTCCCTACAATGAGCAGTTCTTC
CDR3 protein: CASWGGSPYNEQFF

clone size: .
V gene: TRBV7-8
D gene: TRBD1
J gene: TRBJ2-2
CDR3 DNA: TGTGCCAGCAGCCACAGGGGGATAAACACCGGGGAGCTGTTTTTT
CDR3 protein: CASSHRGINTGELFF

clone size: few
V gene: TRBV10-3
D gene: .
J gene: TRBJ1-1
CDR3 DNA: TGTGCCATCAGTGAGCTTTCTCCTGGACTGCCTAATTCGAACACTGAAGCTTTCTTT
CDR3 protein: CAISELSPGLPNSNTEAFF

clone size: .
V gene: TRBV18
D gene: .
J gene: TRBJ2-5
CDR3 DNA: TGTGCCAGCTCACCAAGGACTATCCAAGAGACCCAGTACTTC
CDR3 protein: CASSPRTIQETQYF

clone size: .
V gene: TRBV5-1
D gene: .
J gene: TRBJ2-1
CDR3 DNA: TGCGCCAGCAGCTTGGGTGTGACGGGAGCGGCCAATGAGCAGTTCTTC
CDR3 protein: CASSLGVTGAANEQFF

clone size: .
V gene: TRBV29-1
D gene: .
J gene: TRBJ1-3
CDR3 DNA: TGCAGCGTTGAATTGGGGGCCCCCAGAAACACCATATATTTT
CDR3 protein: CSVELGAPRNTIYF

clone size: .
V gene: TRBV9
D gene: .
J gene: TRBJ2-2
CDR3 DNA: TGTGCCAGCAGCGTAAGTGGTAGCGCGAACACCGGGGAGCTGTTTTTT
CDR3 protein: CASSVSGSANTGELFF